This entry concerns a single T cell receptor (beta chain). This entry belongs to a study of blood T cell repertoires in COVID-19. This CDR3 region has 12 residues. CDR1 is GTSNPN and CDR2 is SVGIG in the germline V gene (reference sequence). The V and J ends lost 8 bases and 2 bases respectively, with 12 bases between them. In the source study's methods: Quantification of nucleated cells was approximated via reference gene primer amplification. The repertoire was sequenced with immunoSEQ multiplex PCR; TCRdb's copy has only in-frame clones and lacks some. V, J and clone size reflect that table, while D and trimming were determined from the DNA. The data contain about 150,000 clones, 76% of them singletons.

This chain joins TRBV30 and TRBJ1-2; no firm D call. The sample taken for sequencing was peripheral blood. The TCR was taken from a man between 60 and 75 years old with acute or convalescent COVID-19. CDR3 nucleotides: TGTGCCAGCGGACCAGGAAACTATGGCTACACCTTC. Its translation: CASGPGNYGYTF.